This T cell receptor beta chain was sequenced in a study of neurological immune-mediated disorders. The study's findings and limits: One related-CDR3 cluster, identified by phylogenetic grouping, held the repertoires of 18 of 34 multiple sclerosis patients and was a possible signature.

TCRdb independently ran MiXCR on the 5' RACE reads; one entry per CDR3 protein. The sample records tens of thousands of distinct CDR3 sequences, less than 6% being singletons. Turning to this clonotype: Antigen unknown.

The TCR comes from a woman aged 45-59 years with multiple sclerosis. Sample: PBMCs.

The CDR3 protein is CASSATVTGQEQYF. The DNA for the CDR3 is TGCGCCAGCAGCGCTACGGTGACAGGCCAAGAGCAGTACTTC. The rearrangement links TRBV5-1 to TRBJ2-7, with D perhaps TRBD1 (6 bases). This CDR3 is 14 amino acids long. Trimming shortened V by 4 bases and J by 7 bases, and 18 bases separated the two germline ends. In germline, CDR1 is SGHRS, CDR2 YFSETQ. The variable domain in full, with the rest retrieved from reference TRBV5-1 and TRBJ2-7, is KAGVTQTPRYLIKTRGQQVTLSCSPISGHRSVSWYQQTPGQGLQFLFEYFSETQRNKGNFPGRFSGRQFSNSRSEMNVSTLELGDSALYLCASSATVTGQEQYFGPGTRLTVT.